A selection of T cell receptor beta chains follows, all from one sample in a study of CD8 T cells in Susac syndrome. TCRdb reprocessed the immunoSEQ multiplex PCR reads with MiXCR, giving one entry per CDR3 protein. The table records about 240,000 distinct CDR3 sequences, 96% of them present only once. The sequencing input was CD4+ T cells from PBMCs. Receptors originate from a human donor with Susac syndrome. Each CDR3 is given with its conserved first and last residue. The D gene is left open where the match is weak. The listing skips clone size in some rows; elsewhere it reads once, few, many or a size class.

v_gene: TRBV19
abundance: .
j_gene: TRBJ2-5
d_gene: .
CDR3nt: TGTGCCAGTAGACCGGGGGGGACAGAGGGAGAGACCCAGTACTTC
CDR3aa: CASRPGGTEGETQYF

v_gene: TRBV29-1
abundance: .
j_gene: TRBJ2-2
d_gene: .
CDR3nt: TGCAGCGTTGAACGGGCAAGCACCGGGGAGCTGTTTTTT
CDR3aa: CSVERASTGELFF

v_gene: TRBV29-1
abundance: .
j_gene: TRBJ2-1
d_gene: TRBD2
CDR3nt: TGCAGCTTCGGGACTAGTTACAATGAGCAGTTCTTC
CDR3aa: CSFGTSYNEQFF

v_gene: TRBV29-1
abundance: .
j_gene: TRBJ2-1
d_gene: .
CDR3nt: TGCAGCGTTGTTGTAAATTTAAGGGCCCGAGAGCAGTTCTTC
CDR3aa: CSVVVNLRAREQFF

v_gene: TRBV29-1
abundance: .
j_gene: TRBJ1-2
d_gene: .
CDR3nt: TGCAGCGTTGGCGATCAGGCGGTCTATGGCTACACCTTC
CDR3aa: CSVGDQAVYGYTF

v_gene: TRBV20-1
abundance: .
j_gene: TRBJ2-5
d_gene: TRBD2
CDR3nt: TGCAGTGCCAACCCCCCTAGCGGGATAAAGACCCAGTACTTC
CDR3aa: CSANPPSGIKTQYF

v_gene: TRBV5-1
abundance: .
j_gene: TRBJ1-2
d_gene: TRBD1
CDR3nt: TGCGCCAGCAGCCGGACAGGGTTTGACTCAACTAACTATGGCTACACCTTC
CDR3aa: CASSRTGFDSTNYGYTF

v_gene: TRBV20-1
abundance: once
j_gene: TRBJ1-2
d_gene: TRBD1
CDR3nt: TGCAGTGCCCCGATGCCGGACAGGACGTCGAAGGATTATGGCTACACCTTC
CDR3aa: CSAPMPDRTSKDYGYTF

v_gene: TRBV20-1
abundance: .
j_gene: TRBJ2-3
d_gene: TRBD2
CDR3nt: TGCAGTGCTCATTCCCCAAGGGGACTATCAACAGATACGCAGTATTTT
CDR3aa: CSAHSPRGLSTDTQYF

v_gene: TRBV29-1
abundance: .
j_gene: TRBJ2-3
d_gene: .
CDR3nt: TGCAGCGTTGAGGGGTCGCCCGGGACACACACAGATACGCAGTATTTT
CDR3aa: CSVEGSPGTHTDTQYF

v_gene: TRBV12-3/TRBV12-4
abundance: .
j_gene: TRBJ2-1
d_gene: .
CDR3nt: TGTGCCAGCAGCTTGGTTTACAGAAGCTCCTACAATGAGCAGTTCTTC
CDR3aa: CASSLVYRSSYNEQFF

v_gene: TRBV12-3/TRBV12-4
abundance: few
j_gene: TRBJ2-6
d_gene: TRBD1
CDR3nt: TGTGCCAGCACCCTGACAGGGACTGGGGCCAACGTCCTGACTTTC
CDR3aa: CASTLTGTGANVLTF

v_gene: TRBV20-1
abundance: .
j_gene: TRBJ1-5
d_gene: .
CDR3nt: TGCAGTGCCAGGACGGGTAACAATCAGCCCCAGCATTTT
CDR3aa: CSARTGNNQPQHF

v_gene: TRBV20-1
abundance: .
j_gene: TRBJ1-5
d_gene: .
CDR3nt: TGCAGTGCTAGAACGTCAGGGAGAGGGAATCAGCCCCAGCATTTT
CDR3aa: CSARTSGRGNQPQHF

v_gene: TRBV2
abundance: .
j_gene: TRBJ2-3
d_gene: .
CDR3nt: TGTGCCAGCAGGGCAGGCGGGGCAGATACGCAGTATTTT
CDR3aa: CASRAGGADTQYF

v_gene: TRBV12-3/TRBV12-4
abundance: .
j_gene: TRBJ2-5
d_gene: .
CDR3nt: TGTGCCAGCAGCCTCCCTGAAAACCAAGAGACCCAGTACTTC
CDR3aa: CASSLPENQETQYF

v_gene: TRBV29-1
abundance: .
j_gene: TRBJ2-5
d_gene: .
CDR3nt: TGCAGCGTAACCGGGACCAGGTCACGGGAGACCCAGTACTTC
CDR3aa: CSVTGTRSRETQYF

v_gene: TRBV6-2/TRBV6-3
abundance: .
j_gene: TRBJ2-4
d_gene: .
CDR3nt: TGTGCCAGCAGTTTACCTTCAGGGTGGAACATTCAGTACTTC
CDR3aa: CASSLPSGWNIQYF

v_gene: TRBV9
abundance: .
j_gene: TRBJ2-5
d_gene: .
CDR3nt: TGTGCCAGCAGCCCTGGCCAGGGGCAGCAAGAGACCCAGTACTTC
CDR3aa: CASSPGQGQQETQYF

v_gene: TRBV6-5
abundance: .
j_gene: TRBJ2-7
d_gene: .
CDR3nt: TGTGCCAGCAGCCCGGGGGGCCTGGTCGACGAGCAGTACTTC
CDR3aa: CASSPGGLVDEQYF

v_gene: TRBV7-7
abundance: .
j_gene: TRBJ2-1
d_gene: .
CDR3nt: TGTGCTAGCAGCCCGGGGACTAATGAGCAGTTCTTC
CDR3aa: CASSPGTNEQFF

v_gene: TRBV2
abundance: .
j_gene: TRBJ2-1
d_gene: TRBD2
CDR3nt: TGTGCCAGCACCCCTACTAGCGGGAGGATCTATGAGCAGTTCTTC
CDR3aa: CASTPTSGRIYEQFF

v_gene: TRBV20-1
abundance: .
j_gene: TRBJ2-7
d_gene: TRBD2
CDR3nt: TGCAGTGCCACTCTAGCGGGTCCCTACGAGCAGTACTTC
CDR3aa: CSATLAGPYEQYF

v_gene: TRBV29-1
abundance: .
j_gene: TRBJ2-5
d_gene: TRBD1
CDR3nt: TGCAGCGTTGGGGGGACAGTCCAAGAGACCCAGTACTTC
CDR3aa: CSVGGTVQETQYF

v_gene: TRBV20-1
abundance: .
j_gene: TRBJ2-3
d_gene: .
CDR3nt: TGCAGTGCTAGACAGGGGGGCTCAGATACGCAGTATTTT
CDR3aa: CSARQGGSDTQYF

v_gene: TRBV2
abundance: .
j_gene: TRBJ2-5
d_gene: TRBD2
CDR3nt: TGTGCCAGCAGTCGAACCGGGACTAGCGGGTACTTTTCGGAGACCCAGTACTTC
CDR3aa: CASSRTGTSGYFSETQYF

v_gene: TRBV12-3/TRBV12-4
abundance: .
j_gene: TRBJ2-5
d_gene: .
CDR3nt: TGTGCCAGCAGTTTGGAGACCCAGTACTTC
CDR3aa: CASSLETQYF

v_gene: TRBV28
abundance: .
j_gene: TRBJ2-7
d_gene: .
CDR3nt: TGTGCCAGCAGCCATGGGTTATTCTCCTACGAGCAGTACTTC
CDR3aa: CASSHGLFSYEQYF

v_gene: TRBV15
abundance: .
j_gene: TRBJ2-7
d_gene: TRBD1
CDR3nt: TGTGCCACCAGCAGAGATCACAGGGACAGCGAGCAGTACTTC
CDR3aa: CATSRDHRDSEQYF

v_gene: TRBV20-1
abundance: .
j_gene: TRBJ1-5
d_gene: TRBD1
CDR3nt: TGCAGTGCTACCCCGGGACAGGGGGACTATCAGCCCCAGCATTTT
CDR3aa: CSATPGQGDYQPQHF

v_gene: TRBV29-1
abundance: .
j_gene: TRBJ2-7
d_gene: TRBD1
CDR3nt: TGCAGCGTTGAATCCGGGCAGGGGGTAGAGCAGTACTTC
CDR3aa: CSVESGQGVEQYF

v_gene: TRBV20-1
abundance: .
j_gene: TRBJ2-2
d_gene: TRBD2
CDR3nt: TGCAGTGCCCCACTAGCGGGCCCCACCGGGGAGCTGTTTTTT
CDR3aa: CSAPLAGPTGELFF

v_gene: TRBV5-1
abundance: .
j_gene: TRBJ2-7
d_gene: TRBD1
CDR3nt: TGCGCCAGCAGCCCCAGGGGACAGGGGCTGTACGAGCAGTACTTC
CDR3aa: CASSPRGQGLYEQYF

v_gene: TRBV5-1
abundance: .
j_gene: TRBJ2-5
d_gene: TRBD2
CDR3nt: TGCGCCAGCAGCTTCCTACAGCGGGGGTCGTTGTTAGAGACCCAGTACTTC
CDR3aa: CASSFLQRGSLLETQYF

v_gene: TRBV18
abundance: few
j_gene: TRBJ2-7
d_gene: TRBD2
CDR3nt: TGTGCCAGCTCGGCTAGCGGTACCTACGAGCAGTACTTC
CDR3aa: CASSASGTYEQYF

v_gene: TRBV12-3/TRBV12-4
abundance: .
j_gene: TRBJ2-4
d_gene: .
CDR3nt: TGTGCCAGCAGTTTACGTAGGGGCCTATTAGCCAAAAACATTCAGTACTTC
CDR3aa: CASSLRRGLLAKNIQYF

v_gene: TRBV9
abundance: .
j_gene: TRBJ2-5
d_gene: TRBD2
CDR3nt: TGTGCCAGCAGCGTAGGAATTAGCGGGGAGGGAGAGACCCAGTACTTC
CDR3aa: CASSVGISGEGETQYF

v_gene: TRBV28
abundance: .
j_gene: TRBJ2-1
d_gene: TRBD1
CDR3nt: TGTGCCAGCAGCCTCCCCTCGACAGGGGACAATGAGCAGTTCTTC
CDR3aa: CASSLPSTGDNEQFF

v_gene: TRBV6-5
abundance: .
j_gene: TRBJ2-3
d_gene: TRBD1
CDR3nt: TGTGCCAGCAGTTGGGACAGGGACACAGATACGCAGTATTTT
CDR3aa: CASSWDRDTDTQYF

v_gene: TRBV20-1
abundance: .
j_gene: TRBJ2-1
d_gene: TRBD2
CDR3nt: TGCAGTGCTAGTAAGCCTAGCGGGAGGGTCGGGGCCTACAATGAGCAGTTCTTC
CDR3aa: CSASKPSGRVGAYNEQFF

v_gene: TRBV3-1
abundance: .
j_gene: TRBJ2-1
d_gene: TRBD2
CDR3nt: TGTGCCAGCAGCCAAGATAGAGGTTTTGCGGGGACTAGTAGTGTCTTC
CDR3aa: CASSQDRGFAGTSSVF

v_gene: TRBV28
abundance: .
j_gene: TRBJ2-4
d_gene: .
CDR3nt: TGTGCCAGCTACCAGAGCGGGCAAGGGAACATTCAGTACTTC
CDR3aa: CASYQSGQGNIQYF

v_gene: TRBV29-1
abundance: .
j_gene: TRBJ1-5
d_gene: .
CDR3nt: TGCAGCGTCACACTCAGGGGTAGCAATCAGCCCCAGCATTTT
CDR3aa: CSVTLRGSNQPQHF

v_gene: TRBV29-1
abundance: once
j_gene: TRBJ2-1
d_gene: .
CDR3nt: TGCAGCGTTGCCCAGGATGAGCAGTTCTTC
CDR3aa: CSVAQDEQFF

v_gene: TRBV5-1
abundance: .
j_gene: TRBJ1-1
d_gene: .
CDR3nt: TGCGCCAGCAGCTTGGCCGGAGTCATGAACACTGAAGCTTTCTTT
CDR3aa: CASSLAGVMNTEAFF

v_gene: TRBV24-1
abundance: .
j_gene: TRBJ2-3
d_gene: TRBD1
CDR3nt: TGTGCCACCAGTGACCGACAGGGGAGCGCAGATACGCAGTATTTT
CDR3aa: CATSDRQGSADTQYF

v_gene: TRBV12-3/TRBV12-4
abundance: .
j_gene: TRBJ1-4
d_gene: TRBD1
CDR3nt: TGTGCCAGCAGTCCTCAGGGGGAGGATGAAAAACTGTTTTTT
CDR3aa: CASSPQGEDEKLFF

v_gene: TRBV15
abundance: .
j_gene: TRBJ2-1
d_gene: TRBD1
CDR3nt: TGTGCCACCAGCAGAGGGGACAGCGATTCGGGTGAGCAGTTCTTC
CDR3aa: CATSRGDSDSGEQFF

v_gene: TRBV6-5
abundance: .
j_gene: TRBJ1-4
d_gene: .
CDR3nt: TGTGCCAGCAGTTACTCTTTACGCCCTGGGCGTGTTGAAAAACTGTTTTTT
CDR3aa: CASSYSLRPGRVEKLFF

v_gene: TRBV15
abundance: .
j_gene: TRBJ1-5
d_gene: TRBD1
CDR3nt: TGTGCCACCAGCAGAGCAGGGACAGGTAGCAATCAGCCCCAGCATTTT
CDR3aa: CATSRAGTGSNQPQHF

v_gene: TRBV27
abundance: .
j_gene: TRBJ2-7
d_gene: TRBD2
CDR3nt: TGTGCCAGCCGCCCTAGCGGGAGTTACGAGCAGTACTTC
CDR3aa: CASRPSGSYEQYF

v_gene: TRBV18
abundance: once
j_gene: TRBJ1-2
d_gene: TRBD1
CDR3nt: TGTGCCAGCTCACCCCAGATCGAACAGGGGGATGGCTACACCTTC
CDR3aa: CASSPQIEQGDGYTF

v_gene: TRBV5-1
abundance: .
j_gene: TRBJ2-7
d_gene: TRBD1
CDR3nt: TGCGCCAGCAGTCCCGCAGGGGGCTCCTACGAGCAGTACTTC
CDR3aa: CASSPAGGSYEQYF

v_gene: TRBV30
abundance: .
j_gene: TRBJ2-7
d_gene: TRBD1
CDR3nt: TGTGCCTGGAGGAGCTCAGGGGGCTACGAGCAGTACTTC
CDR3aa: CAWRSSGGYEQYF

v_gene: TRBV2
abundance: .
j_gene: TRBJ1-4
d_gene: .
CDR3nt: TGTGCCAGCGGGGGGGCAGCCGGCCCCCTTGAAAAACTGTTTTTT
CDR3aa: CASGGAAGPLEKLFF

v_gene: TRBV30
abundance: once
j_gene: TRBJ1-2
d_gene: .
CDR3nt: TGTGCCTGGAGTGTACCCCCCCACTATGGCTACACCTTC
CDR3aa: CAWSVPPHYGYTF

v_gene: TRBV29-1
abundance: .
j_gene: TRBJ2-1
d_gene: .
CDR3nt: TGCAGCGTTGCGGTGTTAGGGTACAATGGGCAGTTCTTC
CDR3aa: CSVAVLGYNGQFF

v_gene: TRBV28
abundance: .
j_gene: TRBJ2-7
d_gene: TRBD1
CDR3nt: TGTGCCAGCAGTTTATGGACAGGGAACCACGAGCAGTACTTC
CDR3aa: CASSLWTGNHEQYF